These 26 T cell receptor beta chains were sequenced from one sample in a study of cytomegalovirus exposure and HLA in healthy donors. The PCR was carried out with 60 Vbeta primers and 13 Jbeta primers. The data were produced by immunoSEQ multiplex PCR, yet TCRdb's version contains in-frame clones alone and is incomplete. The data hold roughly 95,000 clones, with 76% observed a single time. Sequenced: PBMCs. Every receptor here comes from a young man in good health and CMV-seropositive.

The gene calls are TRBV19 and TRBJ2-3; the D gene is possibly TRBD2 (5 bases). The CDR3 consists of 12 residues. Germline V CDR1 and CDR2: LNHDA, SQIVND (reference sequence). The V gene lost 10 bases and the J gene lost 0 bases, with 8 bases spanning the gap. CDR3 in DNA: TGTGCCATCTCTAGCAGCACAGATACGCAGTATTTT. Protein: CAISSSTDTQYF. Filled out from reference TRBV19 and TRBJ2-3, the complete variable domain reads DGGITQSPKYLFRKEGQNVTLSCEQNLNHDAMYWYRQDPGQGLRLIYYSQIVNDFQKGDIAEGYSVSREKKESFPLTVTSAQKNPTAFYLCAISSSTDTQYFGPGTRLTVL.

This clone was recorded once. The chain combines TRBV5-1 with TRBJ2-1; 7 positions agree with TRBD1. Per germline, CDR1 SGHRS and CDR2 YFSETQ. The CDR3 consists of 13 residues. The ends lost 2 bases at V and 6 bases at J; junction bases unmatched: 2. In DNA form, the CDR3 reads TGCGCCAGCAGCTTAACAGGGGCCAATGAGCAGTTCTTC. Its protein is CASSLTGANEQFF.

The table lists this clone with a count of one. The genes are TRBV7-2 and TRBJ2-1, with D perhaps TRBD2 (6 bases). Trimming left V 4 bases short and J 6 bases short, with 10 bases between. Germline V CDR1 and CDR2: SGHTA, FQGNSA. The CDR3 consists of 13 residues. DNA of the CDR3: TGTGCCAGCAGCTATATGGGGGGCAATGAGCAGTTCTTC. This codes for CASSYMGGNEQFF.

This clone occurred once. The chain is built from TRBV5-6 and TRBJ1-6; TRBD1 matches at 9 bases. V was clipped by 4 bases and J by 8 bases; unmatched bases: 7. The length of the CDR3 is 15 residues. CDR1 and CDR2 from the germline V gene are SGHDT and YYEEEE. The CDR3 DNA follows: TGTGCCAGCAGCAGGAGCGGGACAGGGTATTCACCCCTCCACTTT. Its translation: CASSRSGTGYSPLHF. The whole variable domain, remainder taken from reference TRBV5-6 and TRBJ1-6, is DAGVTQSPTHLIKTRGQQVTLRCSPKSGHDTVSWYQQALGQGPQFIFQYYEEEERQRGNFPDRFSGHQFPNYSSELNVNALLLGDSALYLCASSRSGTGYSPLHFGNGTRLTVT.

This clone was picked up one time. This chain links TRBV21-1 with TRBJ2-5; TRBD2 is taken as the D call from the table, unchecked against the DNA. TRBV21-1 is a pseudogene locus. The CDR3 contains 13 residues. Here the CDR3 DNA reads TGTGCCAGCAGCAAAGAAAAGAGGGAGACCCAGTACTTC. Its translation: CASSKEKRETQYF.

The V call is TRBV9, the J call TRBJ1-1; D gene unclear. Trimming took off 0 bases at V and 9 bases at J, with 9 bases between the two ends. Germline V gives CDR1 SGDLS, CDR2 YYNGEE. This CDR3 is 12 amino acids long. The CDR3 spells CASSVGGSQAFF. CDR3 DNA: TGTGCCAGCAGCGTAGGTGGCTCCCAAGCTTTCTTT.

This clone has just one count. This chain uses TRBV4-1 with TRBJ2-3; 7 nucleotides agree with TRBD2. Trimming at V came to 0 bases and at J to 6 bases, leaving 3 bases not matched to a gene. This CDR3 is 14 amino acids long. CDR1 and CDR2 (germline): MGHRA, YSYEKL. CDR3 amino acids: CASSQDPLADTQYF. Here the CDR3 DNA reads TGCGCCAGCAGCCAAGATCCACTAGCGGATACGCAGTATTTT.

The V call is TRBV6-1, the J call TRBJ1-3; 8 nucleotides match TRBD1. This CDR3 is 16 amino acids long. Looked up from germline, CDR1 is MNHNS and CDR2 is SASEGT. Trimming at V came to 4 bases and at J to 0 bases, leaving 5 bases not matched to a gene. CDR3 nucleotides: TGTGCCAGCAGTGTCGGACAGGGTGCCTCTGGAAACACCATATATTTT. Translating it yields CASSVGQGASGNTIYF.

This chain links TRBV5-6 with TRBJ2-1; D may be TRBD2 (5 bases). With 4 bases removed from V and 4 bases from J, the gap between germline ends came to 21 bases. The CDR3 is made up of 17 amino acids. CDR1 and CDR2 from the germline V gene are SGHDT and YYEEEE. The CDR3 region has the DNA TGTGCCAGCAGCCCCCCTCGGCATCGGGGTACTTACAATGAGCAGTTCTTC. This gives the protein CASSPPRHRGTYNEQFF.

This clone was observed a single time. V usage is TRBV6-1 and J usage is TRBJ1-5; TRBD1 matches 7 bases. The length of the CDR3 is 15 residues. V was clipped by 4 bases and J by 5 bases; unmatched bases: 8. Germline V gives CDR1 MNHNS, CDR2 SASEGT. CDR3 in DNA: TGTGCCAGCAGTGTCTCAGGGGGGCCACATCAGCCCCAGCATTTT. Translating gives CASSVSGGPHQPQHF.

The rearrangement links TRBV28 to TRBJ1-1, with D hard to call. Germline V CDR1 and CDR2: MDHEN, SYDVKM. The germline V and J ends were trimmed by 5 bases and 0 bases, with 10 bases remaining between them. The CDR3 loop spans 14 amino acids. The CDR3 sequence is CASSPPPVNTEAFF. The CDR3 DNA is TGTGCCAGCAGTCCCCCGCCGGTGAACACTGAAGCTTTCTTT.

The chain links TRBV19 to TRBJ1-2; 8 bases are shared with TRBD1. The CDR3 has 14 amino acids. Trimming took 3 bases from V and 5 from J; bases not matched to a gene: 5. Germline-derived CDR1 and CDR2 are LNHDA and SQIVND (reference sequence). The CDR3 reads CASSITGGGYGYTF. The CDR3 nucleotides are TGTGCCAGTAGTATCACAGGGGGAGGATATGGCTACACCTTC.

This chain uses TRBV19 with TRBJ1-5; a possible D gene is TRBD1 (6 bases). This CDR3 contains 15 residues. Between the trimmed V and J ends, which lost 4 bases and 6 bases, there was a span of 16 bases. Germline V gene data show CDR1 as LNHDA and CDR2 as SQIVND (reference sequence). In DNA, the CDR3 is TGTGCCAGTAGTACCTTGAGGGGGGGTTCTCAGCCCCAGCATTTT. This codes for CASSTLRGGSQPQHF.

The chain has TRBV6-5 and TRBJ1-5; D ambiguous. V lost 7 bases, J lost 1 base, and 14 bases lay in between. CDR3 length: 15 residues. CDR1 is MNHEY and CDR2 is SVGAGI in the germline V gene. The CDR3 spells CASTPGVLSNQPQHF. CDR3 nucleotides: TGTGCCAGCACTCCCGGAGTGTTAAGCAATCAGCCCCAGCATTTT.

The V gene is TRBV19, the J gene TRBJ1-6; 8 bases line up with TRBD1. V was clipped by 5 bases and J by 6 bases; unmatched bases: 6. Looked up from germline, CDR1 is LNHDA and CDR2 is SQIVND (reference sequence). The CDR3 length is 15 residues. CDR3 bases: TGTGCCAGTAGTTCCTGGACAGGGAGTAATTCACCCCTCCACTTT. Translating it yields CASSSWTGSNSPLHF.

V usage is TRBV6-5 and J usage is TRBJ2-7, with 12 bases fitting TRBD2. Germline V gene lookup returns CDR1 MNHEY and CDR2 SVGAGI. The CDR3 covers 15 residues. V was clipped by 5 bases and J by 0 bases; unmatched bases: 2. CDR3 bases: TGTGCCAGCAGTCGACTAGCGGGAGACTCCTACGAGCAGTACTTC. It codes for CASSRLAGDSYEQYF.

CDR3 DNA: TGTGCCAGCAGCTTAGCGCCTTTCGGGAGGGCTCCCAATCAGCCCCAGCATTTT. Translating it yields CASSLAPFGRAPNQPQHF. V usage is TRBV7-9 and J usage is TRBJ1-5; the D is unclear. V lost 0 bases, J lost 3 bases, and 18 bases lay in between. This CDR3 has 18 amino acids. The germline gives CDR1 SEHNR, CDR2 FQNEAQ (reference sequence).

The table lists this clone with a count of one. J is TRBJ1-1 and V is TRBV19, with 7 bases fitting TRBD1. The CDR3 is 15 amino acids. Germline CDR1 is LNHDA and CDR2 is SQIVND (reference sequence). Unmatched junction bases numbered 9, after V lost 3 bases and J lost 5 bases. The DNA for the CDR3 is TGTGCCAGTAGTATCGTTGCTGCCAGGGGGACTGAAGCTTTCTTT. Translated: CASSIVAARGTEAFF.

V is TRBV4-1 and J is TRBJ1-6, with D possibly matching TRBD1 (5 bases). The germline V gene encodes CDR1 MGHRA and CDR2 YSYEKL. The CDR3 has 13 amino acids. The V and J ends lost 3 bases and 9 bases respectively, with 9 bases between them. The CDR3 loop is CASSHQGSSPLHF. The CDR3 DNA sequence: TGCGCCAGCAGCCACCAGGGTAGTTCACCCCTCCACTTT.

The chain joins TRBV2 to TRBJ1-4; maybe TRBD1 (5 bases). The CDR3 spans 14 residues. V dropped 7 bases and J dropped 8 bases, with 17 bases sitting between them. Germline CDR1 SNHLY, CDR2 FYNNEI. The CDR3 DNA follows: TGTGCCAGCAACGTATTGGGGGGATACGAAAAACTGTTTTTT. It yields the protein CASNVLGGYEKLFF. Looking up the rest from reference TRBV2 and TRBJ1-4 gives the full variable domain: EPEVTQTPSHQVTQMGQEVILRCVPISNHLYFYWYRQILGQKVEFLVSFYNNEISEKSEIFDDQFSVERPDGSNFTLKIRSTKLEDSAMYFCASNVLGGYEKLFFGSGTQLSVL.

This clone was picked up a small number of times. The chain combines TRBV29-1 with TRBJ2-5, with TRBD2 identical over 8 bases. The J call is doubtful: the DNA matches TRBJ2-7 better. The CDR3 spans 15 residues. The germline gives CDR1 SQVTM, CDR2 ANQGSEA. This chain's CDR3 is CSAEGASGSSYEQYF. CDR3 DNA: TGCAGCGCAGAAGGGGCCAGCGGGAGCTCCTACGAGCAGTACTTC.

The chain couples TRBV19 to TRBJ1-5; TRBD1 matches 10 bases. The CDR3 spans 18 residues. Germline V CDR1 and CDR2: LNHDA, SQIVND (reference sequence). V lost 5 bases and J lost 2; bases outside the gene matches: 12. CDR3 DNA sequence: TGTGCCAGTAGTGTCCGGGACAGGGGCTCGGAGGGCAATCAGCCCCAGCATTTT. Amino acid sequence: CASSVRDRGSEGNQPQHF.

A remark on this clone: The sample carries other DNA sequences with the same CDR3. The V gene is TRBV28, the J gene TRBJ2-7, with 8 nucleotides matching TRBD2. The V segment lost 9 bases and the J segment 0 bases; nucleotides outside the gene matches: 4. The CDR3 runs to 13 residues. The germline V gene encodes CDR1 MDHEN and CDR2 SYDVKM. CDR3 amino acids: CASKAGDSYEQYF. For the CDR3, the DNA is TGTGCCAGTAAAGCGGGAGACTCCTACGAGCAGTACTTC.

This clone was observed once. The rearrangement uses TRBV28 and TRBJ1-4; D gene unclear. The CDR3 totals 12 residues. V lost 1 base and J 16 bases, leaving 13 bases between the germline ends. CDR1 is MDHEN, CDR2 SYDVKM, per germline. The CDR3 bases are TGTGCCAGCAGTTTATTAGGCGGGAAAAGGTTTTTT. Protein product: CASSLLGGKRFF. Looking up the rest from reference TRBV28 and TRBJ1-4 gives the full variable domain: DVKVTQSSRYLVKRTGEKVFLECVQDMDHENMFWYRQDPGLGLRLIYFSYDVKMKEKGDIPEGYSVSREKKERFSLILESASTNQTSMYLCASSLLGGKRFFGSGTQLSVL.

The rearrangement joins TRBV9 to TRBJ2-7; a weak D match, TRBD1 (5 bases). The CDR3 is 14 amino acids. Germline CDR1 reads SGDLS; CDR2 reads YYNGEE. V was trimmed by 3 bases and J by 2 bases, leaving 12 bases between them. CDR3 region: CASSAGRNTYEQYF. Here the CDR3 DNA reads TGTGCCAGCAGCGCAGGGCGGAATACCTACGAGCAGTACTTC. Together with reference TRBV9 and TRBJ2-7, the CDR3 gives the full variable domain: DSGVTQTPKHLITATGQRVTLRCSPRSGDLSVYWYQQSLDQGLQFLIQYYNGEERAKGNILERFSAQQFPDLHSELNLSSLELGDSALYFCASSAGRNTYEQYFGPGTRLTVT.

The chain links TRBV15 to TRBJ1-5, with D unclear. The CDR3 length is 14 residues. CDR1 is LNHNV and CDR2 is YYDKDF in the germline V gene (reference sequence). V was pared by 0 bases and J by 7 bases, with 10 bases between. The CDR3 is CATSRDKRAQPQHF. The CDR3 region has the DNA TGTGCCACCAGCAGAGATAAGAGAGCACAGCCCCAGCATTTT.